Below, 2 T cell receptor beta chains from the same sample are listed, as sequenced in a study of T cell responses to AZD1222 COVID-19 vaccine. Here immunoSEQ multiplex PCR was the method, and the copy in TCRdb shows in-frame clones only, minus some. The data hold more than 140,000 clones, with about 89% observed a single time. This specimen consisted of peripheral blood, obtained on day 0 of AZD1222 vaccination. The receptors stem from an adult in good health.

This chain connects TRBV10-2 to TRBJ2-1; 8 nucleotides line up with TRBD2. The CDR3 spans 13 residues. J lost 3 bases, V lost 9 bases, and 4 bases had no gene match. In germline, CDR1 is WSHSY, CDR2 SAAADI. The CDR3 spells CASKGLDYNEQFF. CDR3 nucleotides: TGCGCCAGTAAGGGACTAGACTACAATGAGCAGTTCTTC.

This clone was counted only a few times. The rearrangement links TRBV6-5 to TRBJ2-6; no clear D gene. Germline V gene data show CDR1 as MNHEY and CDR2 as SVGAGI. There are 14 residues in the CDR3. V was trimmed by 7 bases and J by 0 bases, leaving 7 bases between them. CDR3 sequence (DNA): TGTGCCAGCAACCTTAACTCTGGGGCCAACGTCCTGACTTTC. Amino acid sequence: CASNLNSGANVLTF.